This T cell receptor beta chain was identified during a study of identical twins. Study results and limitations: Researchers reported weaker excess twin sharing in beta out-of-frame sequences.

The germline V gene encodes CDR1 SGHVS and CDR2 FNYEAQ. The CDR3 consists of 18 residues. V shed 5 bases, J shed 5 bases, and the junction held 17 bases outside the gene matches. One entry per CDR3 protein, called by TCRdb with MiXCR from the 5' RACE reads. The data hold around 690,000 distinct CDR3 sequences, with around 20% observed a single time. On this clonotype itself: What it binds is unknown.

The sample also formed part of further work on T cells expressing NK-cell markers. According to that study: Sorted CD3+CD56+NKG2C+, CD3+CD56+NKG2C- and CD3+CD56-NKG2C+ T cells supplied TCR beta repertoires. What restricted sorting to alpha-beta TCR T cells in several experiments was an anti-gamma-delta TCR antibody.

This clonotype was sampled from a young woman in good health. Sequenced input: PBMCs. The rearrangement links TRBV7-6 to TRBJ2-7, with 11 bases fitting TRBD2. The CDR3 sequence is CASSPRRPTSGAVHEQYF. CDR3 nucleotides: TGTGCCAGCAGCCCACGCAGACCGACTAGCGGGGCCGTCCACGAGCAGTACTTC.